The 29 T cell receptor beta chains listed next were all sequenced from one sample in a study of cytomegalovirus exposure and HLA in healthy donors. Profiled with immunoSEQ multiplex PCR; TCRdb holds only in-frame clones, not every one. The profile shows more than 70,000 clones, roughly 93% of them singletons. The sample was PBMCs. Receptor source: a woman aged 18-29 years in good health and CMV-seronegative.

This clone was picked up one time. The chain joins TRBV15 to TRBJ1-4; D is perhaps TRBD1 (5 bases). V was cut by 8 bases and J by 3 bases, with 13 bases left in between. Germline CDR1 reads LNHNV; CDR2 reads YYDKDF (reference sequence). The CDR3 is 14 amino acids. The CDR3 DNA sequence: TGTGCCACCGCAAGGGGAATATCTAATGAAAAACTGTTTTTT. It translates to CATARGISNEKLFF.

The chain recombines TRBV10-3 with TRBJ1-5, with TRBD1 matching over 10 bases. Looked up from germline, CDR1 is ENHRY and CDR2 is SYGVKD. J was trimmed by 1 base and V by 9 bases; bases with no gene match: 6. The length of the CDR3 is 15 residues. CDR3 DNA: TGTGCCATTTCACCGGGACAGGGGAGCAATCAGCCCCAGCATTTT. Translated: CAISPGQGSNQPQHF.

This rearrangement joins TRBV2 to TRBJ1-3, with 7 bases fitting TRBD1. The CDR3 consists of 15 residues. Losses at the gene ends were 6 bases for V and 0 bases for J; bases not matched to a gene: 5. The germline CDR1 and CDR2 sequences are SNHLY and FYNNEI. This chain's CDR3 is CASRGTAVSGNTIYF. In DNA, the CDR3 is TGTGCCAGCAGGGGGACAGCTGTCTCTGGAAACACCATATATTTT.

The chain has TRBV7-8 and TRBJ2-7; 8 bases line up with TRBD1. The CDR3 runs to 12 residues. The germline CDR1 and CDR2 sequences are SGHVS and FQNEAQ. The V gene end was trimmed by 3 bases and the J gene end by 6 bases; junction bases not matched to a gene: 1. CDR3 sequence reads: CASSFTGGEQYF. CDR3 nucleotides: TGTGCCAGCAGCTTTACAGGGGGCGAGCAGTACTTC.

The chain couples TRBV19 to TRBJ2-7, with TRBD1 identical over 8 bases. The J segment lost 3 bases and the V segment lost 1 base, leaving 2 bases of the junction unmatched. CDR3 length equals 14 residues. In germline, CDR1 is LNHDA, CDR2 SQIVND (reference sequence). The CDR3 nucleotides read TGTGCCAGTAGTATAGTTGGGACAGGCTACGAGCAGTACTTC. It translates to CASSIVGTGYEQYF.

This clone was seen only once. The rearrangement uses TRBV7-6 and TRBJ1-2; maybe TRBD1 (5 bases). This CDR3 is 12 amino acids long. Trimming left V 5 bases short and J 2 bases short, with 6 bases between. The germline V gene encodes CDR1 SGHVS and CDR2 FNYEAQ. CDR3 residues: CASSPGNYGYTF. The CDR3 DNA follows: TGTGCCAGCAGCCCAGGGAACTATGGCTACACCTTC.

This rearrangement joins TRBV19 to TRBJ1-6; 9 bases align to TRBD1. Trimming at V came to 5 bases and at J to 8 bases, leaving 7 bases not matched to a gene. Germline V CDR1 and CDR2: LNHDA, SQIVND (reference sequence). The CDR3 length is 15 residues. CDR3 residues: CASSSSGTGHSPLHF. CDR3 bases: TGTGCCAGTAGTTCGTCCGGGACAGGGCATTCACCCCTCCACTTT.

The genes are TRBV25-1 and TRBJ2-7; TRBD1 matches at 8 bases. The CDR3 runs 13 residues. V lost 6 bases, J lost 3 bases, and 4 bases stayed unmatched. Germline CDR1 MGHDK, CDR2 SYGVNS. The CDR3 DNA reads TGTGCCAGCAGAACCGGGACAGGCTACGAGCAGTACTTC. It is translated as CASRTGTGYEQYF.

V is TRBV6-5 and J is TRBJ1-1; D possibly corresponds to TRBD1 (6 bases). This CDR3 spans 14 amino acids. The ends were cut back, 7 bases at V and 1 base at J, with 13 bases in the middle. Germline V gene lookup returns CDR1 MNHEY and CDR2 SVGAGI. The CDR3 nucleotides are TGTGCCAGCAACCCACAGGGACCGAACACTGAAGCTTTCTTT. Residues: CASNPQGPNTEAFF.

This chain links TRBV7-2 with TRBJ1-5, with D unresolved. CDR3 length: 16 amino acids. Trimming took 3 bases from V and 0 from J, leaving 12 bases between them. Germline assignment: CDR1 SGHTA and CDR2 FQGNSA. For the CDR3, the DNA is TGTGCCAGCAGCTTTCAACTGGGCAGTAGCAATCAGCCCCAGCATTTT. Translating it yields CASSFQLGSSNQPQHF. Full variable domain (remainder filled in from reference TRBV7-2 and TRBJ1-5): GAGVSQSPSNKVTEKGKDVELRCDPISGHTALYWYRQSLGQGLEFLIYFQGNSAPDKSGLPSDRFSAERTGGSVSTLTIQRTQQEDSAVYLCASSFQLGSSNQPQHFGDGTRLSIL.

V is TRBV5-1 and J is TRBJ2-7; 7 positions agree with TRBD2. Germline V gene lookup returns CDR1 SGHRS and CDR2 YFSETQ. The CDR3 is 12 amino acids. The V and J ends lost 4 bases and 6 bases, in that order; junction bases with no gene match: 4. This CDR3 reads CASSGGVTEQYF. CDR3 DNA: TGCGCCAGCAGCGGGGGGGTAACCGAGCAGTACTTC.

In the case of this clone: The junction does not match germline at one end; this may be a read error. This sequence joins TRBV9 and TRBJ2-2, with 8 bases aligning to TRBD1. This CDR3 comprises 17 residues. Germline CDR1 is SGDLS and CDR2 is YYNGEE. In nucleotides, the CDR3 is TGTGCCAGCAGCGCCCGTTCCCCAGGGGGCGTGAACCGGGGAGCTGTTTTT. Translated, it gives CASSARSPGGVNRGAVF.

This clone was seen a few times. V and J are TRBV27 and TRBJ2-7; weak D call: TRBD1 (5 bases). Germline lookup yields CDR1 MNHEY and CDR2 SMNVEV (reference sequence). The CDR3 covers 13 residues. Between the trimmed V and J ends, which lost 3 bases and 2 bases, there was a span of 8 bases. CDR3 in amino acids: CASSFAGTYEQYF. The CDR3 DNA sequence: TGTGCCAGCAGTTTTGCAGGGACCTACGAGCAGTACTTC.

The V gene is TRBV25-1, the J gene TRBJ1-6, with D tentatively TRBD1 (5 bases). CDR3 size: 15 residues. Germline V lookup: CDR1 MGHDK, CDR2 SYGVNS. The germline V and J ends were trimmed by 1 base and 4 bases, with 8 bases remaining between them. This CDR3 is CASSEFQGYNSPLHF. The CDR3 region has the DNA TGTGCCAGCAGTGAATTTCAGGGTTATAATTCACCCCTCCACTTT.

The rearrangement joins TRBV5-1 to TRBJ1-3, with D unclear. The CDR3 has 15 residues. The V gene's germline CDR1 is SGHRS and CDR2 YFSETQ. The V gene lost 0 bases and the J gene lost 4 bases, with 11 bases spanning the gap. CDR3 amino acids: CASSLDRGIGNTIYF. CDR3 DNA: TGCGCCAGCAGCTTGGATCGAGGGATCGGAAACACCATATATTTT.

This chain joins TRBV28 and TRBJ2-7; 9 positions match TRBD1. J was trimmed by 1 base and V by 7 bases; bases with no gene match: 11. This CDR3 comprises 16 residues. The germline CDR1 and CDR2 sequences are MDHEN and SYDVKM. The CDR3 DNA reads as TGTGCCAGCACCAGCCCATGGGGACAGGGTTCCTACGAGCAGTACTTC. This sequence encodes CASTSPWGQGSYEQYF. Combining the CDR3 with reference TRBV28 and TRBJ2-7 gives the whole variable domain DVKVTQSSRYLVKRTGEKVFLECVQDMDHENMFWYRQDPGLGLRLIYFSYDVKMKEKGDIPEGYSVSREKKERFSLILESASTNQTSMYLCASTSPWGQGSYEQYFGPGTRLTVT.

The chain recombines TRBV6-6 with TRBJ2-5; 7 bases match TRBD1. From germline, CDR1 is MNHNY and CDR2 SVGAGI (reference sequence). V was clipped by 7 bases and J by 2 bases; unmatched bases: 10. The CDR3 is 15 residues long. CDR3 in amino acids: CASTGTGESQETQYF. As DNA, the CDR3 is TGTGCCAGCACCGGAACAGGGGAGTCTCAAGAGACCCAGTACTTC.

The rearrangement joins TRBV7-2 to TRBJ1-4, with 7 bases matching TRBD1. Trimming at V came to 1 base and at J to 5 bases, leaving 4 bases not matched to a gene. The CDR3 has 15 residues. Germline CDR1 and CDR2: SGHTA and FQGNSA. This CDR3 reads CASSLGDSRNEKLFF. CDR3 nucleotides: TGTGCCAGCAGCTTAGGGGACAGCAGAAATGAAAAACTGTTTTTT.

V is TRBV30 and J is TRBJ2-7; 7 bases match TRBD2. The germline CDR1 and CDR2 sequences are GTSNPN and SVGIG (reference sequence). There are 14 residues in the CDR3. After removal of 0 bases from V and 2 bases from J, the junction contained 4 bases not matched to a gene. CDR3 nucleotides: TGTGCCTGGAGTGTGGGACTATCTACCTACGAGCAGTACTTC. Residues: CAWSVGLSTYEQYF.

The chain employs TRBV6-1 and TRBJ2-3; 14 bases map to TRBD2. After removal of 4 bases from V and 2 bases from J, the junction contained 5 bases not matched to a gene. Germline V gives CDR1 MNHNS, CDR2 SASEGT. CDR3 length equals 17 residues. As DNA, the CDR3 is TGTGCCAGCAGTGCACGGACTAGCGGGGGGCCCACAGATACGCAGTATTTT. Encoded protein: CASSARTSGGPTDTQYF.

The V and J genes are TRBV4-1 and TRBJ2-3, with TRBD2 identical over 8 bases. CDR1 is MGHRA, CDR2 YSYEKL, per germline. Unmatched junction bases numbered 6, after V lost 6 bases and J lost 1 base. The CDR3 has 15 amino acids. As DNA, the CDR3 is TGCGCCAGCAGTCTGAATAGCGGGGGCACAGATACGCAGTATTTT. Translation gives CASSLNSGGTDTQYF.

The chain has TRBV27 and TRBJ2-3, with 8 bases matching TRBD2. Germline V gene lookup returns CDR1 MNHEY and CDR2 SMNVEV (reference sequence). The CDR3 runs to 13 residues. V trimming: 6 bases; J trimming: 5 bases; junction bases outside the gene matches: 4. DNA of the CDR3: TGTGCCAGCAGCCCGAGCGGGAGAGATACGCAGTATTTT. It is translated as CASSPSGRDTQYF.

This rearrangement joins TRBV6-1 to TRBJ2-7; possibly TRBD1 for D (6 bases). Looked up from germline, CDR1 is MNHNS and CDR2 is SASEGT. The ends were cut back, 1 base at V and 2 bases at J, with 12 bases in the middle. The CDR3 is made up of 15 amino acids. The CDR3 sequence is CASSEVSGVPYEQYF. The CDR3 bases are TGTGCCAGCAGTGAAGTATCAGGGGTCCCCTACGAGCAGTACTTC.

CDR3 bases: TGTGCCAGCAGCCCGACTAGCGCAACCACAGATACGCAGTATTTT. Translating it yields CASSPTSATTDTQYF. V is TRBV7-8 and J is TRBJ2-3, with 8 bases lining up with TRBD2. Unmatched junction bases numbered 6, after V lost 5 bases and J lost 2 bases. Germline V CDR1 and CDR2: SGHVS, FQNEAQ. The CDR3 runs to 15 residues.

The V call is TRBV29-1, the J call TRBJ1-1; TRBD1 is a possible D gene (5 bases). V was cut by 3 bases and J by 5 bases, with 13 bases left in between. Germline V CDR1 and CDR2: SQVTM, ANQGSEA. The CDR3 totals 13 residues. The CDR3 protein is CSVDSGIETEAFF. The CDR3, as DNA: TGCAGCGTTGACTCAGGGATTGAGACTGAAGCTTTCTTT.

V gene TRBV5-1 combines with J gene TRBJ1-1; TRBD1 matches 10 bases. CDR3 size: 14 residues. CDR1 SGHRS and CDR2 YFSETQ come from the germline V gene. The J segment lost 3 bases and the V segment lost 4 bases, leaving 3 bases of the junction unmatched. CDR3 sequence: CASSDRGPDTEAFF. The CDR3, as DNA: TGCGCCAGCAGCGACAGGGGGCCTGACACTGAAGCTTTCTTT.

V is TRBV9 and J is TRBJ2-5; 7 bases match TRBD2. Germline lookup yields CDR1 SGDLS and CDR2 YYNGEE. CDR3 length: 15 amino acids. V shed 0 bases and J 1 base; nucleotides not matched to a gene: 3. The CDR3: CASSVDPSGQETQYF. The CDR3 nucleotides read TGTGCCAGCAGCGTAGATCCTAGCGGCCAAGAGACCCAGTACTTC.

This CDR3 reads CASSLLGRRDTEAFF. DNA of the CDR3: TGTGCCAGCAGCTTACTAGGTCGGAGGGACACTGAAGCTTTCTTT. The rearrangement joins TRBV11-2 to TRBJ1-1; no clear D gene. V was trimmed by 2 bases and J by 3 bases, leaving 13 bases between them. Germline V gene sequence: CDR1 SGHAT, CDR2 FQNNGV. There are 15 residues in the CDR3.

The rearrangement uses TRBV7-6 and TRBJ1-5, with 7 bases lining up with TRBD1. CDR3 length equals 17 residues. Germline lookup yields CDR1 SGHVS and CDR2 FNYEAQ. V trimming: 4 bases; J trimming: 2 bases; junction bases outside the gene matches: 11. In DNA, the CDR3 is TGTGCCAGCAGCTACGGCACTAGACAGGGTGGCAATCAGCCCCAGCATTTT. Translation gives CASSYGTRQGGNQPQHF.